These 23 T cell receptor beta chains originate from one sample sequenced in a study of shared clonotypes between healthy human individuals (dated by TCRdb to about 2020). The method was the immunoSEQ multiplex PCR assay. Held by TCRdb, this immuneACCESS table contains in-frame sequences only and omits some clones. Under half of the omission traces to an unresolved V gene where checked; the cause of the rest is unknown. Counted in this sample were 950,000 to 1,200,000 clones; around three quarters of them appeared once. The biggest ten clones account for about 0.94% of the sample. The sample consisted of memory CD4+ T cells from PBMCs. Interpreted using the paper, the cell subset or site label stands for: CD45RA-negative fraction. All receptors derive from a man aged 18 to 35 in good health. Some clones in this sample may be carry-over from other donors' samples.

Concerning this clone: This sample includes further DNA sequences coding for the same CDR3. The chain recombines TRBV5-4 with TRBJ2-2; D gene uncertain. The CDR3 covers 15 residues. The V end was cut by 0 bases, the J end by 3 bases, with 9 bases between. Germline V lookup: CDR1 SGHNT, CDR2 YYREEE (reference sequence). The CDR3 sequence: CASSLGNSYTGELFF. In nucleotides, the CDR3 is TGTGCCAGCAGCTTGGGTAACAGTTACACCGGGGAGCTGTTTTTT.

The V gene is TRBV6-1, the J gene TRBJ1-2, with no clear D. This CDR3 is 11 amino acids long. The ends were cut back, 8 bases at V and 5 bases at J, with 9 bases in the middle. Germline CDR1 is MNHNS and CDR2 is SASEGT. The DNA of the CDR3 is TGTGCCAGCCGCAACGGGTATGGCTACACCTTC. Its translation: CASRNGYGYTF.

CDR3 DNA: TGTGCCAGCAGTCGCGGGAGGAGCTCCTACGAGCAGTACTTC. As protein: CASSRGRSSYEQYF. The rearrangement links TRBV28 to TRBJ2-7, with 8 positions matching TRBD2. CDR1 and CDR2 (germline): MDHEN, SYDVKM. V dropped 5 bases and J dropped 0; count of bases not matched to a gene: 3. This CDR3 spans 14 amino acids.

Remarks on this clone: A far larger clone is one base from this, pointing to a likely read error. V usage is TRBV7-9 and J usage is TRBJ2-5; 8 bases align to TRBD1. The J call could be wrong; TRBJ2-7 is a better fit for the DNA end. Germline CDR1 reads SEHNR; CDR2 reads FQNEAQ (reference sequence). This CDR3 contains 19 residues. DNA of the CDR3: TGTGCCAGCAGCTTAGCGGTGAGAACAGGGGGACTGGGGTTCTACGAGCAGTACTTC. It is translated as CASSLAVRTGGLGFYEQYF.

The chain has TRBV7-2 and TRBJ1-1, with a weak D call TRBD1 (6 bases). V shed 6 bases and J shed 3 bases, with 26 bases lying between them. This CDR3 comprises 18 residues. Germline assignment: CDR1 SGHTA and CDR2 FQGNSA. CDR3 sequence (DNA): TGTGCCAGCAGGACAGGTCGGGGAGTAGGCGGTGTGGACACTGAAGCTTTCTTT. It encodes CASRTGRGVGGVDTEAFF.

This clone showed up many times. This sample includes further DNA sequences coding for the same CDR3. V gene TRBV30 combines with J gene TRBJ1-5; unclear D gene. CDR3 length: 13 amino acids. V lost 2 bases and J 4 bases, leaving 9 bases between the germline ends. Germline CDR1 GTSNPN, CDR2 SVGIG (reference sequence). For the CDR3, the DNA is TGTGCCTGGAGTCCTTCCTCAAATCAGCCCCAGCATTTT. This translates into CAWSPSSNQPQHF.

The gene calls are TRBV10-3 and TRBJ2-3; TRBD2 agrees at 14 bases. V was pared by 6 bases and J by 5 bases, with 7 bases of the junction left unmatched. The CDR3 totals 16 residues. The V gene's germline CDR1 is ENHRY and CDR2 SYGVKD. DNA of the CDR3: TGTGCCATCAGAGTGACTAGCGGGAGGGCCGTAGATACGCAGTATTTT. Its translation: CAIRVTSGRAVDTQYF.

CDR3 coding DNA: TGTGCCAGCAGCGTTGGCGCGTCTAGCTCCTACGAGCAGTACTTC. It is translated as CASSVGASSSYEQYF. The rearrangement joins TRBV9 to TRBJ2-7; D is unresolved. Trimming took 2 bases from V and 0 from J, leaving 12 bases between them. CDR3 length: 15 amino acids. Per the germline V gene, CDR1 is SGDLS and CDR2 is YYNGEE.

This chain connects TRBV27 to TRBJ1-1, with D unclear. The CDR3 is 14 residues long. Germline V CDR1 and CDR2: MNHEY, SMNVEV (reference sequence). V lost 3 bases to trimming and J lost 0 bases, with 8 bases between them. The CDR3: CASSLSGMNTEAFF. CDR3 sequence (DNA): TGTGCCAGCAGTTTGTCGGGGATGAACACTGAAGCTTTCTTT.

The chain combines TRBV9 with TRBJ2-2; D assignment may be TRBD1 or TRBD2 (5 bases each). This CDR3 spans 14 amino acids. V lost 0 bases and J 4 bases, leaving 7 bases between the germline ends. Germline-derived CDR1 and CDR2 are SGDLS and YYNGEE. This CDR3 reads CASSVGGFTGELFF. CDR3 coding DNA: TGTGCCAGCAGCGTAGGGGGGTTCACCGGGGAGCTGTTTTTT.

This chain joins TRBV28 and TRBJ1-4; 11 bases map to TRBD1. This CDR3 is 15 amino acids long. Germline-derived CDR1 and CDR2 are MDHEN and SYDVKM. The V and J ends lost 4 bases and 9 bases, in that order; junction bases with no gene match: 7. The CDR3 sequence is CASSSPGQGVQKLFF. DNA for the CDR3: TGTGCCAGCAGTTCCCCGGGACAGGGGGTTCAAAAACTGTTTTTT.

This clone appeared a few times. The J gene is TRBJ2-1, the V gene TRBV6-5; possibly TRBD2 for D (6 bases). CDR1 is MNHEY and CDR2 is SVGAGI in the germline V gene. This CDR3 region has 12 residues. The ends were cut back, 9 bases at V and 4 bases at J, with 10 bases in the middle. The CDR3 region has the DNA TGTGCCAGTATTGGGACTTACAATGAGCAGTTCTTC. This sequence encodes CASIGTYNEQFF.

The V call is TRBV12-5, the J call TRBJ1-2, with 8 bases fitting TRBD1. From germline, CDR1 is LGHNT and CDR2 FRNRAP. The CDR3 spans 14 residues. J lost 2 bases, V lost 5 bases, and 4 bases had no gene match. The CDR3 nucleotides are TGTGCTAGTGGTCCAGGGGACAGGAACTATGGCTACACCTTC. Translated, it gives CASGPGDRNYGYTF.

V usage is TRBV10-3 and J usage is TRBJ1-1; D is uncertain. Germline V gives CDR1 ENHRY, CDR2 SYGVKD. This CDR3 region has 15 residues. Trimming cost V 0 bases and J 4 bases, with 12 bases left between them. In nucleotides, the CDR3 is TGTGCCATCAGTGAGTCGGGTGCTCGTAGCACTGAAGCTTTCTTT. Protein sequence: CAISESGARSTEAFF.

The rearrangement links TRBV6-6 to TRBJ2-2, with a weak D call TRBD1 (6 bases). Germline V CDR1 and CDR2: MNHNY, SVGAGI (reference sequence). V dropped 6 bases and J dropped 5 bases, with 16 bases sitting between them. This CDR3 contains 15 residues. CDR3 DNA sequence: TGTGCCAGCAGGCCACAGGGTTCGGGTACCGGGGAGCTGTTTTTT. Its translation: CASRPQGSGTGELFF.

V is TRBV11-1 and J is TRBJ2-5; the match to TRBD2 covers 9 bases. CDR1 and CDR2 from the germline V gene are SGHAT and FQDESV (reference sequence). V lost 5 bases, J lost 2 bases, and 6 bases stayed unmatched. The CDR3 has 15 residues. In DNA form, the CDR3 reads TGTGCCAGCAGCCGACGCGGGGGGGGGCAAGAGACCCAGTACTTC. This codes for CASSRRGGGQETQYF.

The J gene is TRBJ2-2, the V gene TRBV9; D is ambiguous. Between the trimmed V and J ends, which lost 4 bases and 4 bases, there was a span of 14 bases. Germline values: CDR1 SGDLS, CDR2 YYNGEE. The CDR3 runs to 15 residues. The CDR3 DNA reads TGTGCCAGCAGCTTTGGGCTCCCGGGCACCGGGGAGCTGTTTTTT. Protein product: CASSFGLPGTGELFF. The full variable domain, in which reference TRBV9 and TRBJ2-2 provide the parts outside the CDR3, is DSGVTQTPKHLITATGQRVTLRCSPRSGDLSVYWYQQSLDQGLQFLIQYYNGEERAKGNILERFSAQQFPDLHSELNLSSLELGDSALYFCASSFGLPGTGELFFGEGSRLTVL.

The genes are TRBV5-1 and TRBJ1-1; perhaps TRBD1 as D (6 bases). Looked up from germline, CDR1 is SGHRS and CDR2 is YFSETQ. This CDR3 is 16 amino acids long. V was cut by 1 base and J by 4 bases, with 17 bases left in between. The CDR3 DNA follows: TGCGCCAGCAGCTTGTGGACAGCTACTATGGCCACTGAAGCTTTCTTT. This gives the protein CASSLWTATMATEAFF. Drawing the rest from reference TRBV5-1 and TRBJ1-1, the complete variable domain is KAGVTQTPRYLIKTRGQQVTLSCSPISGHRSVSWYQQTPGQGLQFLFEYFSETQRNKGNFPGRFSGRQFSNSRSEMNVSTLELGDSALYLCASSLWTATMATEAFFGQGTRLTVV.

V and J are TRBV19 and TRBJ2-3, with 8 bases identical to TRBD2. V trimming: 3 bases; J trimming: 6 bases; junction bases outside the gene matches: 8. This CDR3 is 15 amino acids long. The V gene's germline CDR1 is LNHDA and CDR2 SQIVND (reference sequence). For the CDR3, the DNA is TGTGCCAGTAGTATCAGCGGGAGAAAGGTTGATACGCAGTATTTT. Amino acids: CASSISGRKVDTQYF.

The rearrangement links TRBV6-5 to TRBJ2-7, with D unresolved. The CDR3 is 13 amino acids. Trimming removed 3 bases at V and 5 bases at J, with 11 bases between. Germline loops: CDR1 MNHEY, CDR2 SVGAGI. CDR3 region: CASSYGLNNEQYF. CDR3 bases: TGTGCCAGCAGTTATGGGCTTAACAACGAGCAGTACTTC.

This chain joins TRBV11-3 and TRBJ2-3; D not certain. The CDR3 length is 13 residues. Per the germline V gene, CDR1 is SGHNT and CDR2 is YENEEA. Trimming took off 6 bases at V and 0 bases at J, with 7 bases between the two ends. This CDR3 is CASSLTSTDTQYF. As DNA, the CDR3 is TGTGCCAGCAGTCTAACTAGCACAGATACGCAGTATTTT.

The chain joins TRBV7-2 to TRBJ1-3; D remains unclear. The length of the CDR3 is 11 residues. With 0 bases removed from V and 7 bases from J, the gap between germline ends came to 1 base. The germline gives CDR1 SGHTA, CDR2 FQGNSA. The CDR3 bases are TGTGCCAGCAGCTTAGCCAACACCATATATTTT. Protein sequence: CASSLANTIYF.

The genes are TRBV29-1 and TRBJ2-1; TRBD2 agrees at 10 bases. There are 18 residues in the CDR3. J was trimmed by 4 bases and V by 1 base; bases with no gene match: 13. The V gene's germline CDR1 is SQVTM and CDR2 ANQGSEA. The CDR3 DNA reads TGCAGCGTTGAAGGCTTGGTTACTAGCGGGATACGGTACAATGAGCAGTTCTTC. It yields the protein CSVEGLVTSGIRYNEQFF.